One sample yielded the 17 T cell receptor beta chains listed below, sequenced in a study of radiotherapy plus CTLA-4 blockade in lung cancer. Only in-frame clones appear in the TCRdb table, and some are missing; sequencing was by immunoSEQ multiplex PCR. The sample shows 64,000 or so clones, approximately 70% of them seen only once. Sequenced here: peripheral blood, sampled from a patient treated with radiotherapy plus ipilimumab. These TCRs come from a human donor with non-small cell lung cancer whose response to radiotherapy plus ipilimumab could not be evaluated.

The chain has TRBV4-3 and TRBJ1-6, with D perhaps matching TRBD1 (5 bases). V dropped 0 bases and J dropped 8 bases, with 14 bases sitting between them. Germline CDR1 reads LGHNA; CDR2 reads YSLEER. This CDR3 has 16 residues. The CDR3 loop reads CASSQDRRQGDSPLHF. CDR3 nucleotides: TGCGCCAGCAGCCAAGATAGGCGGCAGGGCGATTCACCCCTCCACTTT.

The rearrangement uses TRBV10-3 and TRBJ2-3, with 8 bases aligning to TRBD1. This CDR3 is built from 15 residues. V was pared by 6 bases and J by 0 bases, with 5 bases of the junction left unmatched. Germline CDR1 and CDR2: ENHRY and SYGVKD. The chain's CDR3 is CAISEDRASTDTQYF. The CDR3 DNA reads TGTGCCATCAGCGAGGACAGGGCTAGCACAGATACGCAGTATTTT.

DNA for the CDR3: TGTGCCAGTATTCCCCAGACACAAACCACCAGCAATCAGCCCCAGCATTTT. This codes for CASIPQTQTTSNQPQHF. This chain joins TRBV19 and TRBJ1-5; D gene unclear. Deletions cut 7 bases from V and 1 base from J, with 20 bases between. CDR3 length: 17 residues. From germline, CDR1 is LNHDA and CDR2 SQIVND (reference sequence).

Here the CDR3 DNA reads TGTGCCAGCTCACCAGAGGTCCGGGGCACTGAAGCTTTCTTT. Residues: CASSPEVRGTEAFF. This rearrangement joins TRBV18 to TRBJ1-1; D is uncertain. Trimming removed 2 bases at V and 4 bases at J, with 11 bases between. The CDR3 loop spans 14 amino acids. Germline CDR1 and CDR2: KGHSH and LQKENI.

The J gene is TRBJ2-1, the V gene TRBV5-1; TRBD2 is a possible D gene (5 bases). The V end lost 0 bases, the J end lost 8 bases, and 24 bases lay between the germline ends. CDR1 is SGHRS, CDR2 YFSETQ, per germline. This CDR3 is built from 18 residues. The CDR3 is CASSLVESVWGVSHEQFF. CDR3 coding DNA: TGCGCCAGCAGCTTGGTGGAGTCTGTTTGGGGAGTCAGCCATGAGCAGTTCTTC.

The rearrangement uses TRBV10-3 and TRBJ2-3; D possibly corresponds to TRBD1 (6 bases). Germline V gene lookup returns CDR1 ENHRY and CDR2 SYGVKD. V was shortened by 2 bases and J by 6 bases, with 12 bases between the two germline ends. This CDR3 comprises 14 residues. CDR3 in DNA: TGTGCCATCAGTGAGGGAACAGGGTTCGATACGCAGTATTTT. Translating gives CAISEGTGFDTQYF.

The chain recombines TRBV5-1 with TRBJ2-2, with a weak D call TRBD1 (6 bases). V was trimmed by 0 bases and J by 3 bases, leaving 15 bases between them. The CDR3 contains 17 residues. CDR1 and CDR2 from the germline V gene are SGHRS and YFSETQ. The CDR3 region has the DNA TGCGCCAGCAGCTTGGCCCGACAGGCCTCGGACACCGGGGAGCTGTTTTTT. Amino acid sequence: CASSLARQASDTGELFF. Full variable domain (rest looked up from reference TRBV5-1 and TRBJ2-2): KAGVTQTPRYLIKTRGQQVTLSCSPISGHRSVSWYQQTPGQGLQFLFEYFSETQRNKGNFPGRFSGRQFSNSRSEMNVSTLELGDSALYLCASSLARQASDTGELFFGEGSRLTVL.

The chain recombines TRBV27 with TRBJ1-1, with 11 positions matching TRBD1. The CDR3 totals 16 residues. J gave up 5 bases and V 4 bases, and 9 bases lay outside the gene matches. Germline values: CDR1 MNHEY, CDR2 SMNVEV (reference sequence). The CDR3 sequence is CASSSKGQGVLTEAFF. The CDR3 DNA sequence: TGTGCCAGCAGTTCAAAGGGACAGGGGGTCTTGACTGAAGCTTTCTTT.

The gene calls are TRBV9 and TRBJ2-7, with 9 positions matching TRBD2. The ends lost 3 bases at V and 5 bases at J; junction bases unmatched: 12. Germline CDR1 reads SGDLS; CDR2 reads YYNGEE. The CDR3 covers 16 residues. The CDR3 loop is CASSGPGAGGGNEQYF. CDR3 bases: TGTGCCAGCAGCGGACCGGGCGCGGGGGGGGGAAACGAGCAGTACTTC.

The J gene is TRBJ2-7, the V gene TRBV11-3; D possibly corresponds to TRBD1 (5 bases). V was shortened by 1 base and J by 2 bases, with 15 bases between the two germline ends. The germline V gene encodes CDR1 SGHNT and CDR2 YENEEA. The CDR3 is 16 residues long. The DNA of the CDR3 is TGTGCCAGCAGCTTAGCGGTAGGGGCAGGAGCCTACGAGCAGTACTTC. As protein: CASSLAVGAGAYEQYF.

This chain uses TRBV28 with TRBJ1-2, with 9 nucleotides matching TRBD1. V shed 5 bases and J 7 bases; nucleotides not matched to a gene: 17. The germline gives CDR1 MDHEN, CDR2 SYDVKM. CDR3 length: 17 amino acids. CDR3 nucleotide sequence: TGTGCCAGCAGTCGCGTCTCTGGACAGGGGTCTTTCGGTGGCTACACCTTC. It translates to CASSRVSGQGSFGGYTF.

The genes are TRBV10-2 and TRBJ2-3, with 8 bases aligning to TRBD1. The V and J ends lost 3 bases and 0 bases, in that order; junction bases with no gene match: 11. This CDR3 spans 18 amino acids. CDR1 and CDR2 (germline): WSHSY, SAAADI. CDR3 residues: CASSEVGGTGTSTDTQYF. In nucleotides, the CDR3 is TGCGCCAGCAGTGAAGTAGGGGGGACAGGCACTAGCACAGATACGCAGTATTTT.

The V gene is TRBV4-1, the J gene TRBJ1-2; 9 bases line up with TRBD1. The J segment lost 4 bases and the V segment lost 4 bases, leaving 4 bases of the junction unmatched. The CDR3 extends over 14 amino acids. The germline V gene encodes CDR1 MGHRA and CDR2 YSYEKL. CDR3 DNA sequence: TGCGCCAGCAGCCCGGACAGGGGCTCCTATGGCTACACCTTC. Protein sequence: CASSPDRGSYGYTF.

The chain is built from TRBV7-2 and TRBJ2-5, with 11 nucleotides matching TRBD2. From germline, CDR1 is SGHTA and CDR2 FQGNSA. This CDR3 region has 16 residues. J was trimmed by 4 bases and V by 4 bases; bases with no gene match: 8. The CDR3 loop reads CASSSVAGGPGETQYF. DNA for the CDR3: TGTGCCAGCAGCTCCGTAGCGGGGGGGCCCGGAGAGACCCAGTACTTC.

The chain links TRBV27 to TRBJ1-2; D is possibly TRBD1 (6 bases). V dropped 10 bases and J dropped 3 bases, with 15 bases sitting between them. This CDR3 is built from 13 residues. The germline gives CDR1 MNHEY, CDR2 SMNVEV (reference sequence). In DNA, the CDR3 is TGTGCCAAACGGGGGGGCGACGACTATGGCTACACCTTC. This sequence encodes CAKRGGDDYGYTF.

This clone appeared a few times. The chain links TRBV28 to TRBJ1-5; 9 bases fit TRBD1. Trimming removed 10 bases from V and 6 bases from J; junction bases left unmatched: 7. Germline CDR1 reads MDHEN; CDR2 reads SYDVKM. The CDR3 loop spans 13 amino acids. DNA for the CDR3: TGTGCCATTGAACAGGGGGCTTTTCAGCCCCAGCATTTT. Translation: CAIEQGAFQPQHF. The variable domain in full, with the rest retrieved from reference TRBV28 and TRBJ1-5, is DVKVTQSSRYLVKRTGEKVFLECVQDMDHENMFWYRQDPGLGLRLIYFSYDVKMKEKGDIPEGYSVSREKKERFSLILESASTNQTSMYLCAIEQGAFQPQHFGDGTRLSIL.

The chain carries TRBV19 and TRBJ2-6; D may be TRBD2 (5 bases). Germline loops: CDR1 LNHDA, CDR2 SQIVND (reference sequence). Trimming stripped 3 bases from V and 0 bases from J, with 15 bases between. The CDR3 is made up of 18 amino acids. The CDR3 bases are TGTGCCAGTAGTATTTTGAGAGGGTTTCGCTCTGGGGCCAACGTCCTGACTTTC. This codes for CASSILRGFRSGANVLTF.